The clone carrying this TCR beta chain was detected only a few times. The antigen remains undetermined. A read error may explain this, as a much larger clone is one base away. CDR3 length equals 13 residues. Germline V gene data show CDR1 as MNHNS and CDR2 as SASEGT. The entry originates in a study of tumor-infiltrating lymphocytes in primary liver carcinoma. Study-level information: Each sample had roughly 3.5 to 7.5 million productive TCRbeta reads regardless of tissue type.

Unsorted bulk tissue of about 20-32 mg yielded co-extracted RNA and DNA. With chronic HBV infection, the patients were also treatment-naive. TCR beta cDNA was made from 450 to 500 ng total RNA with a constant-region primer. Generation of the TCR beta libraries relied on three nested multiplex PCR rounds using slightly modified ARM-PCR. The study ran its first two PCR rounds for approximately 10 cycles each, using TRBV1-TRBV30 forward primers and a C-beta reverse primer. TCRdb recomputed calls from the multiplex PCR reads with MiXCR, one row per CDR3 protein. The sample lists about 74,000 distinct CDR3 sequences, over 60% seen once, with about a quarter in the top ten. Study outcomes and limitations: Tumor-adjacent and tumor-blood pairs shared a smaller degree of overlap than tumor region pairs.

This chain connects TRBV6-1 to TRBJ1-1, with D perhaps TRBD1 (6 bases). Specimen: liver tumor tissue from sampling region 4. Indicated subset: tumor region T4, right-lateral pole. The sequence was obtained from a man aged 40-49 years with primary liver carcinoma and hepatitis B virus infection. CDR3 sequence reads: CVSPQGPNTEAFF. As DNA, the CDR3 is TGTGTCAGCCCCCAGGGGCCGAACACTGAAGCTTTCTTT.